The sample holds a few counts of the clone carrying this T cell receptor (beta chain). What it binds is unknown. Every sample yielded at least 7 million isolated PBMCs. The V and J ends lost 2 bases and 8 bases respectively, with 16 bases between them. This CDR3 is 15 amino acids long. A sample-barcoded 5' primer and a J-beta primer mix were used in a second PCR of roughly 7 to 12 cycles. Carrying 12 random nucleotides, a template-switch adaptor labeled each individual cDNA molecule. TCRdb re-derived calls from the 5' RACE reads in MiXCR, one entry per CDR3 protein. The table lists some 710,000 distinct CDR3 sequences, 22% of them singletons, with around 21% in the top ten. These data belong to a study of blood T cells in healthy people across ages. General observations from the study: Older age went with lower TCR beta diversity per million T cells, in a roughly linear way. PBMCs went unsorted, and a conclusive naive versus antigen-experienced comparison was therefore prevented.

The sequence derives from a man between 65 and 80 years old in good health. The chain is built from TRBV12-3 or TRBV12-4 and TRBJ2-1, with a weak D call TRBD1 (5 bases). The specimen sequenced was blood. Here the CDR3 reads CASSLKGAFRDEQFF. DNA for the CDR3: TGTGCCAGCAGTTTAAAAGGGGCCTTTAGGGATGAGCAGTTCTTC.